This TCR beta chain was captured in a study of human T cells and chemical hapten exposure. About the study: In the roughly 25-week study, patients were dosed weekly with diphenylcyclopropenone on the scalp throughout. Patch tests applied 0.01% DPC to the upper back and were scored after 6 days.

This clonotype appeared many times. Antigen unknown. Findings and caveats of the study: Significantly more large CDR3 similarity clusters arose among expanded TCRs than among controls. Counts of TCRs above 1 in 1000 frequency stayed unchanged with DPC sensitization.

Noted time point: patch test 1, 2 weeks after DPC sensitization. The treatment is: therapeutic diphenylcyclopropenone sensitization with weekly scalp DPC. One entry per CDR3 protein results from TCRdb running MiXCR on the RACE reads. Of approximately 400,000 distinct CDR3 sequences in the sample, approximately 5% were seen once. V was cut by 0 bases and J by 6 bases, with 17 bases left in between. The germline gives CDR1 DFQATT, CDR2 SNEGSKA (reference sequence). The CDR3 consists of 15 residues. This chain joins TRBV20-1 and TRBJ1-2; D perhaps matches TRBD1 (6 bases). The source was whole blood, collected in connection with sensitization to the hapten diphenylcyclopropenone (DPC). The sequence came from a woman aged 50 to 60 with alopecia areata. Some clones in this sample may be carry-over from other donors' samples. In DNA, the CDR3 is TGCAGTGCTAGAGATCCTCAGGGGCAGAATGATGGCTACACCTTC. Protein sequence: CSARDPQGQNDGYTF.